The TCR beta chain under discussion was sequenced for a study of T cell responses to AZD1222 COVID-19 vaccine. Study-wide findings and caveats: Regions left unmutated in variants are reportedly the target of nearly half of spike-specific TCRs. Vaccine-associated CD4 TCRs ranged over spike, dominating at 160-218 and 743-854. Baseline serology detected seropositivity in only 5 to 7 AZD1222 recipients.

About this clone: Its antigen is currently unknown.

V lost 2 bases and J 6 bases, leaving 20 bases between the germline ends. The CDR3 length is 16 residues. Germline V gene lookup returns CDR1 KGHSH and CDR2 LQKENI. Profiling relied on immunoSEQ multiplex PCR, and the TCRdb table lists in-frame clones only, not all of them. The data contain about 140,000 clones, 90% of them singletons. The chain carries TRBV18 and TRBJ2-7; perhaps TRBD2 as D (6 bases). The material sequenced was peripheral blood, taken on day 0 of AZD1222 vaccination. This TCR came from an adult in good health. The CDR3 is CASSPYPGLLDSEQYF. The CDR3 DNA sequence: TGTGCCAGCTCACCATACCCGGGACTCCTCGATAGCGAGCAGTACTTC.